This T cell receptor beta chain was observed in a study of beta chain features in type 1 diabetes. The CDR3 contains 15 residues. Trimming shortened V by 4 bases and J by 5 bases, and 16 bases separated the two germline ends. Germline V gives CDR1 SGHTA, CDR2 FQGNSA. The sequenced template was cDNA made from the entire isolated RNA. Method: immunoSEQ multiplex PCR; TCRdb's copy keeps in-frame clones and lacks some. The sample has 360,000 or so clones, around 20% seen once. The chain uses TRBV7-2 and TRBJ2-3, with a tentative D call TRBD2 (5 bases). Sample: naive CD4+ T cells from blood. The clonotype comes from a woman in her late teens or twenties in good health. CDR3 loop: CASSYTAAQGDTQYF. The CDR3 coding sequence is TGTGCCAGCAGCTATACAGCGGCCCAAGGAGATACGCAGTATTTT.